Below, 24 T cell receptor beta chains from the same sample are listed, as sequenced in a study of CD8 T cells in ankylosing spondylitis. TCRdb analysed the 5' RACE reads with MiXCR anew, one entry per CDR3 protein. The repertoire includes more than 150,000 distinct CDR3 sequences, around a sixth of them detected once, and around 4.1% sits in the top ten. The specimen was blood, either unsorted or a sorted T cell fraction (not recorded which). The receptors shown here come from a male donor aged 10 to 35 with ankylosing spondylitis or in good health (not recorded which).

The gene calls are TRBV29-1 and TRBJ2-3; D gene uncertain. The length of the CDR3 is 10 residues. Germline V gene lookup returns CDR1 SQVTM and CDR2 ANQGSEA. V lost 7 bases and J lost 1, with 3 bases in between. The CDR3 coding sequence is TGCAGCGGACGCACAGATACGCAGTATTTT. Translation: CSGRTDTQYF.

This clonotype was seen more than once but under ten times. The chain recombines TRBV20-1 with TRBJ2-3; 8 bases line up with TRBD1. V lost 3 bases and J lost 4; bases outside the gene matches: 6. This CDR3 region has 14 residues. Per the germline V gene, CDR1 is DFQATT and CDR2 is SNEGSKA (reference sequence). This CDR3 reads CSARGDRPADTQYF. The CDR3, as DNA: TGCAGTGCTAGGGGGGACAGGCCCGCAGATACGCAGTATTTT.

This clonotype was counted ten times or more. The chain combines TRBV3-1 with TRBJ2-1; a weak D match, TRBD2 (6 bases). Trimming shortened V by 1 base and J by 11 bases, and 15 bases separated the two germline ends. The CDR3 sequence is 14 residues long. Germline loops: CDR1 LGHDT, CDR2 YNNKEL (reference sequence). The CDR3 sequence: CASSQGTGAGKQFF. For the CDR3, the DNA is TGTGCCAGCAGCCAAGGGACCGGGGCGGGAAAGCAGTTCTTC.

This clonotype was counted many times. The CDR3: CASRRDASDTQYF. CDR3 coding DNA: TGTGCCAGCAGGCGGGACGCCTCAGATACGCAGTATTTT. The genes are TRBV25-1 and TRBJ2-3; perhaps TRBD2 as D (6 bases). Germline values: CDR1 MGHDK, CDR2 SYGVNS. The CDR3 contains 13 residues. Trimming pared 6 bases from V and 4 bases from J, leaving 11 bases between.

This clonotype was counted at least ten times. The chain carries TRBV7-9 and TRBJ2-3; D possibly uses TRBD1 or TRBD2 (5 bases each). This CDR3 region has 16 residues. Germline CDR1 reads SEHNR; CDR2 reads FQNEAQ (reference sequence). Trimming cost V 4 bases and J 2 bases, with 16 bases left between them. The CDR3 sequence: CASSSLPGPNTDTQYF. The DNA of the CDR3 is TGTGCCAGCAGCTCCCTTCCGGGGCCTAACACAGATACGCAGTATTTT.

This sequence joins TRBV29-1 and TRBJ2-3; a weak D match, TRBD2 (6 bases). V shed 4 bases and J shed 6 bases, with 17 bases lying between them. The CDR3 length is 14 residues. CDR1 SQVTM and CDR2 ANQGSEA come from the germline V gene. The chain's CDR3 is CSVAQKGGVDTQYF. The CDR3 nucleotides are TGCAGCGTTGCACAGAAGGGAGGTGTGGATACGCAGTATTTT.

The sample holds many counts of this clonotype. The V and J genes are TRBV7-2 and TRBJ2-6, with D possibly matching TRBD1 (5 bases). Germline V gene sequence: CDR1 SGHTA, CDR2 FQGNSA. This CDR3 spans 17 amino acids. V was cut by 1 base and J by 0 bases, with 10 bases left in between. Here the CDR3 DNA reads TGTGCCAGCAGCTTAGTCGACAGCCCCTCTGGGGCCAACGTCCTGACTTTC. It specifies CASSLVDSPSGANVLTF.

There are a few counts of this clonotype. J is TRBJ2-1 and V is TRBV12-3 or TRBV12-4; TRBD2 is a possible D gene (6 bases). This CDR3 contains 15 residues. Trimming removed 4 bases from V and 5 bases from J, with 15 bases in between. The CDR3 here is CASSSALLADNEQFF. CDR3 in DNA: TGTGCCAGCAGTTCGGCTTTATTAGCGGACAATGAGCAGTTCTTC.

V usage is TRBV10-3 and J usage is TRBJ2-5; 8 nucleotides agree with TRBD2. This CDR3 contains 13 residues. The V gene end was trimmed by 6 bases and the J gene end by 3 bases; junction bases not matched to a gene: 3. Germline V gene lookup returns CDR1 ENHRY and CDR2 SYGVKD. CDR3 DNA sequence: TGTGCCATCAGGGGACTAGTCGAAGAGACCCAGTACTTC. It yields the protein CAIRGLVEETQYF.

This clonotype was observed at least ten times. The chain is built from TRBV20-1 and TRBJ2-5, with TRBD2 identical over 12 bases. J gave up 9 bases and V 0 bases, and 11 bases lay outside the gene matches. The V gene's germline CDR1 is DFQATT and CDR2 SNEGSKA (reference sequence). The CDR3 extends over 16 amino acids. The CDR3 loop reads CSARDPASGRAEAQYF. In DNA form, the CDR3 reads TGCAGTGCTAGAGACCCCGCTAGCGGGAGGGCCGAGGCCCAGTACTTC.

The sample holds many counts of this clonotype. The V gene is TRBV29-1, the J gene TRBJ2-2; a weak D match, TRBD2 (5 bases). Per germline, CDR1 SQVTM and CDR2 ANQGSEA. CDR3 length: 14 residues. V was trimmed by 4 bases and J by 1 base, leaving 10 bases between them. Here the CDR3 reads CSVVVGVNTGELFF. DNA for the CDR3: TGCAGCGTTGTGGTGGGAGTGAACACCGGGGAGCTGTTTTTT.

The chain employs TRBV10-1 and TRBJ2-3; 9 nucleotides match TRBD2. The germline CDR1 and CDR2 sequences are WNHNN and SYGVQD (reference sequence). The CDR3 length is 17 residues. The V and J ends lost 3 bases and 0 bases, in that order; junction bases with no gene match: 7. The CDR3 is CASSEAGGRGSTDTQYF. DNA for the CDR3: TGCGCCAGCAGTGAAGCGGGAGGCCGAGGGAGCACAGATACGCAGTATTTT.

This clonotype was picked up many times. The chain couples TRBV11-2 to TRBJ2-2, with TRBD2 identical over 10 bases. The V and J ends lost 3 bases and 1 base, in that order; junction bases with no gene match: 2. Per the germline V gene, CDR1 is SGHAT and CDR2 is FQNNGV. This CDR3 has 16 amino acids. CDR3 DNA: TGTGCCAGCAGCTTTAGCGGGAGGCGGAACACCGGGGAGCTGTTTTTT. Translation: CASSFSGRRNTGELFF.

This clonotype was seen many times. The CDR3 sequence: CSARDPIRGPDANNQPQHF. In DNA form, the CDR3 reads TGCAGTGCTAGAGATCCAATCAGGGGGCCCGACGCAAATAATCAGCCCCAGCATTTT. The V call is TRBV20-1, the J call TRBJ1-5; 8 bases agree with TRBD1. CDR3 size: 19 residues. V was pared by 0 bases and J by 4 bases, with 17 bases of the junction left unmatched. Germline values: CDR1 DFQATT, CDR2 SNEGSKA (reference sequence).

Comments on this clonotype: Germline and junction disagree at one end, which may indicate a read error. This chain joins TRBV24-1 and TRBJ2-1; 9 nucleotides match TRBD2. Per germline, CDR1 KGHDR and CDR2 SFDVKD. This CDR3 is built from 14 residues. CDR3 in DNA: TGTGCCACCTCAATGCGGGGACTAGCCGAAAGTCAGTTTTTC. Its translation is CATSMRGLAESQFF.

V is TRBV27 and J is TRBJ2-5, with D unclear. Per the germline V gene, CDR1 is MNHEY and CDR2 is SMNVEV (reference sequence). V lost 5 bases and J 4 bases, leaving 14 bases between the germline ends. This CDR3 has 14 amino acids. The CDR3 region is CASSRNIALETQYF. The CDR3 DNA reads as TGTGCCAGCAGTCGGAACATTGCCCTAGAGACCCAGTACTTC.

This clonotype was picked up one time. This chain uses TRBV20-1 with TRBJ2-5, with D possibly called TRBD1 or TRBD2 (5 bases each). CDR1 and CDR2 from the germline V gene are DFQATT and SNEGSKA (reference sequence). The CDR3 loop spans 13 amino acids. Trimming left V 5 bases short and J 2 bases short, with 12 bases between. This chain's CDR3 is CSADRDAQETQYF. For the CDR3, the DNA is TGCAGTGCTGACCGGGACGCTCAAGAGACCCAGTACTTC.

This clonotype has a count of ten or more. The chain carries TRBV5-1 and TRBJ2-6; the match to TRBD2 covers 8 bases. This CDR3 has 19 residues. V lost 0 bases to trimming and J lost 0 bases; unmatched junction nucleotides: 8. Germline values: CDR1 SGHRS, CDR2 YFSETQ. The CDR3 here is CASSLVASGYSSGANVLTF. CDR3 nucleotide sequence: TGCGCCAGCAGCTTGGTCGCTAGCGGGTACTCCTCTGGGGCCAACGTCCTGACTTTC.

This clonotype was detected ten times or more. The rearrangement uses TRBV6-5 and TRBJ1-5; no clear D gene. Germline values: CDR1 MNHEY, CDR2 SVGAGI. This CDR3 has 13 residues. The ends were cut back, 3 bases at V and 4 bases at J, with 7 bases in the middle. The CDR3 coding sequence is TGTGCCAGCAGTTATCTGGAAAATCAGCCCCAGCATTTT. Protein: CASSYLENQPQHF.

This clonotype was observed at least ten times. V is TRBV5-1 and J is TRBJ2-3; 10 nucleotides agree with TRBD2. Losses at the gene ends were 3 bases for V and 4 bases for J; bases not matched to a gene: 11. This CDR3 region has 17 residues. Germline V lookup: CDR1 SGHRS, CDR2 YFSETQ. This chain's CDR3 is CASSSGGLAGASDTQYF. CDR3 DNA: TGCGCCAGCAGCTCCGGCGGGCTAGCGGGAGCCTCAGATACGCAGTATTTT.

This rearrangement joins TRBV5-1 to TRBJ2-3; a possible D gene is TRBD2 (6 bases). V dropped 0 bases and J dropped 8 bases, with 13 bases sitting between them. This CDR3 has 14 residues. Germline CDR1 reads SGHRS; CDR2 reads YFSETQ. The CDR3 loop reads CASSLADGSGTQYF. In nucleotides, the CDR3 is TGCGCCAGCAGCTTGGCCGATGGTAGCGGTACGCAGTATTTT.

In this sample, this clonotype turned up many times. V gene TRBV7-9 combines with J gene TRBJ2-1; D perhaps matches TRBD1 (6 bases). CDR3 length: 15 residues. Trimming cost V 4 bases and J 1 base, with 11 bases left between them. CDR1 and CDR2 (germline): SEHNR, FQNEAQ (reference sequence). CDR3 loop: CASSYPGQSYNEQFF. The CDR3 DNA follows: TGTGCCAGCAGCTACCCAGGACAGTCCTACAATGAGCAGTTCTTC.

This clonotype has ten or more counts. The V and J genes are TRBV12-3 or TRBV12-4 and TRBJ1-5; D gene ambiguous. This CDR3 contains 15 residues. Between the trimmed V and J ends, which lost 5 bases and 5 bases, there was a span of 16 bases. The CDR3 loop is CASSRSRAPDQPQHF. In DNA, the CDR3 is TGTGCCAGCAGTCGCTCCCGAGCCCCGGATCAGCCCCAGCATTTT.

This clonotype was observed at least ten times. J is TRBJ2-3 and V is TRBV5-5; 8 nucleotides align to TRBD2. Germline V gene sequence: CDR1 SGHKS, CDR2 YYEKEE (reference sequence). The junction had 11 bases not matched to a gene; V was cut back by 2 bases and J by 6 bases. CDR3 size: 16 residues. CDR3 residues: CASSFSGRALADTQYF. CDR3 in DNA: TGTGCCAGCAGCTTTTCCGGGAGGGCCCTCGCCGATACGCAGTATTTT.